This T cell receptor beta chain was observed in a study of shared clonotypes between healthy human individuals. Assay used: immunoSEQ multiplex PCR; TCRdb lists only in-frame clones, some missing. The table has over 1.5 million clones, about 98% seen once. V was pared by 8 bases and J by 0 bases, with 10 bases between. Germline loops: CDR1 MDHEN, CDR2 SYDVKM. The CDR3 contains 14 residues. This chain connects TRBV28 to TRBJ1-4, with D perhaps TRBD1 (5 bases). This receptor was identified in a man aged 25 to 40 in good health. The sequenced sample was naive CD4+ T cells sorted from blood. Documented subset: CD45RA+ positively selected. CDR3 protein: CASGGTPTNEKLFF. CDR3 nucleotides: TGTGCCAGCGGGGGGACCCCAACTAATGAAAAACTGTTTTTT.